The present T cell receptor (beta chain) was sequenced within a study of CD8+CD57+ T cells in acquired aplastic anemia. This clonotype was detected many times. Its antigen remains unidentified. In germline, CDR1 is DFQATT, CDR2 SNEGSKA (reference sequence). V dropped 3 bases and J dropped 0; count of bases not matched to a gene: 7. The CDR3 runs 18 residues. CD8+CD57+ cell expansion had been shown by flow cytometry in patients chosen for sequencing. The diagnosis in all patients was severe acquired aplastic anemia. Findings and limits, study-wide: Patients and controls shared over 25 CD8+ CDR3 sequences, highly expressed in patients. Between patients and controls, CD8+ Simpson's diversity did not vary significantly.

For CDR3 and TCR beta VDJ profiling, genomic DNA was the template used. TCRdb re-analysed the reads in MiXCR, keeping a single row per CDR3 protein. The table lists around 120,000 distinct CDR3 sequences, about 43% of them singletons. Sequenced input: sorted CD4+, CD8+, or CD8+CD57+ T cells (not recorded which) from PBMCs. The receptor's source is a human donor with aplastic anemia. The chain combines TRBV20-1 with TRBJ2-6; 11 bases line up with TRBD2. The CDR3 reads CSARSSGGRLSGANVLTF. The CDR3 nucleotides read TGCAGTGCTAGGTCTAGCGGGGGGCGTCTCTCTGGGGCCAACGTCCTGACTTTC.